This T cell receptor beta chain came from a study of CD8+ T cells in alopecia areata. The investigators collected lesional scalp punch biopsies and peripheral blood from alopecia areata patients. Extraction of RNA preceded its reverse transcription into cDNA, which served as the sequencing template. The assay was immunoSEQ multiplex PCR, and TCRdb's table has in-frame clones only and misses some. The sample has under 70,000 clones, around 96% seen once. The germline gives CDR1 SGHRS, CDR2 YFSETQ. V was clipped by 3 bases and J by 4 bases, with 16 bases between them. The CDR3 loop spans 15 amino acids.

This specimen consisted of CD8+ T cells sorted from blood, obtained at week 0. The chain combines TRBV5-1 with TRBJ1-1, with a possible D match to TRBD1 (6 bases). The TCR was taken from a human donor with alopecia areata. The CDR3 here is CASSSPQGAPTEAFF. For the CDR3, the DNA is TGCGCCAGCAGCTCCCCACAGGGCGCACCCACTGAAGCTTTCTTT.